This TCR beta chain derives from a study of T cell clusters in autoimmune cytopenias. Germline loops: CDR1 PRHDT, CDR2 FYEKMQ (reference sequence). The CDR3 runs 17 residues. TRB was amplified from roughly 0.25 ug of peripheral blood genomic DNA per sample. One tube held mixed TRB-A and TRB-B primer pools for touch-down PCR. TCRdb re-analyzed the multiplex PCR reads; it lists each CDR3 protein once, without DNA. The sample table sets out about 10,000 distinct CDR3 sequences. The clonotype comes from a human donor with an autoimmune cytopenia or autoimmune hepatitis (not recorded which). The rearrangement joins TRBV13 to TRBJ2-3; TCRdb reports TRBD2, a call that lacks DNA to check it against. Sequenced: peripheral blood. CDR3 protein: CASSLTSGGQGTDTQYF.